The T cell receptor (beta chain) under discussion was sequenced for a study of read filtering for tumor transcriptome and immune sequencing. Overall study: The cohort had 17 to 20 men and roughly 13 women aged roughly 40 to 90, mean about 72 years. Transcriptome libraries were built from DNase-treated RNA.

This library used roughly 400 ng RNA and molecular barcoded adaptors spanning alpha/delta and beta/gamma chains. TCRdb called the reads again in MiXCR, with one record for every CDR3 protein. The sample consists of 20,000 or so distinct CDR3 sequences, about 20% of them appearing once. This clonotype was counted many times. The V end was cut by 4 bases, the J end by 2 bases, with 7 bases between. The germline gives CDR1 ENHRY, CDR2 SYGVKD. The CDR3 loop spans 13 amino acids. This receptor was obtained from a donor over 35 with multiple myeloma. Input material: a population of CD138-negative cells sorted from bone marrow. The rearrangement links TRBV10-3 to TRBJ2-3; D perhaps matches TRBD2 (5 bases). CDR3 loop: CAISVGLTDTQYF. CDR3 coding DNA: TGTGCCATCAGTGTCGGACTCACAGATACGCAGTATTTT.